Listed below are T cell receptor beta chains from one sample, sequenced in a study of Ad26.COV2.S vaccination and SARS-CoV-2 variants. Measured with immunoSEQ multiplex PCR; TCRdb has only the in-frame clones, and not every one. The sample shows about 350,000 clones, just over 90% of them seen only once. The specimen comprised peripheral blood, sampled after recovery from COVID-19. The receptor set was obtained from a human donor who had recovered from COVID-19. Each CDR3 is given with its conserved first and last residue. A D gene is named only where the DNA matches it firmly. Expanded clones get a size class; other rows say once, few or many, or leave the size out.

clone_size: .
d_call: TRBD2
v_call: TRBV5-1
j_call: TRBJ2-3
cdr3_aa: CASSLAGSGNTDTQYF
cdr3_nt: TGCGCCAGCAGCTTAGCTGGGAGCGGGAACACAGATACGCAGTATTTT

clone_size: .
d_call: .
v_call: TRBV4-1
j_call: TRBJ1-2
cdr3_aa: CASSHPGLGQAQYGYTF
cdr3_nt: TGCGCCAGCAGCCACCCGGGGTTGGGCCAGGCCCAATATGGCTACACCTTC

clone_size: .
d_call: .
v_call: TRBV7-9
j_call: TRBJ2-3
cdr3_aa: CASSPSRGTRERKDTQYF
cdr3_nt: TGTGCCAGCAGCCCGAGCCGGGGGACCCGGGAACGTAAAGATACGCAGTATTTT

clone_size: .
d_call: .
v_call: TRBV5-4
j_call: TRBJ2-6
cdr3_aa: CASSPLSSSSGANVLTF
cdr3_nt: TGTGCCAGCAGCCCCTTGTCCAGTAGCTCTGGGGCCAACGTCCTGACTTTC

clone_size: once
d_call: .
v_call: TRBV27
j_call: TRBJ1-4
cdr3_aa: CASSLWGAGTNEKLFF
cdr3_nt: TGTGCCAGCAGTTTATGGGGTGCCGGAACTAATGAAAAACTGTTTTTT

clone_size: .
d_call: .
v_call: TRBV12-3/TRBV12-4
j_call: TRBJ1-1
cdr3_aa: CASRAGHTEAFF
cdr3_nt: TGTGCCAGCAGGGCAGGACACACTGAAGCTTTCTTT

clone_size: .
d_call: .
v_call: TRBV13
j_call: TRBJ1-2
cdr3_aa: CASSLGPLEGYTF
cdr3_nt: TGTGCCAGCAGCCTGGGTCCATTAGAGGGCTACACCTTC

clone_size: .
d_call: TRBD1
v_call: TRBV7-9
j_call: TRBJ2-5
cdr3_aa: CASSLGQGGRGETQYF
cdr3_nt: TGTGCCAGCAGCTTAGGACAGGGTGGTAGAGGAGAGACCCAGTACTTC

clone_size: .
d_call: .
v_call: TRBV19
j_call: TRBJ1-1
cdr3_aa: CASSPGTSNTEAFF
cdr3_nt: TGTGCCAGTAGTCCTGGGACGTCGAACACTGAAGCTTTCTTT

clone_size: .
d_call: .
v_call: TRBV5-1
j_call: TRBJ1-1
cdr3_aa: CASSLATAANTEAFF
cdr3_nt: TGCGCCAGCAGCTTGGCCACAGCAGCGAACACTGAAGCTTTCTTT

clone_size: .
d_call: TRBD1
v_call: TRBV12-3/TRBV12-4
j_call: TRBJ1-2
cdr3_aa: CASSLGQGYGYTF
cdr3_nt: TGTGCCAGCAGTTTAGGACAGGGCTATGGCTACACCTTC

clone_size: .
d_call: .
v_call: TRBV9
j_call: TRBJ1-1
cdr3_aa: CASSSSMTQTGTNEAFF
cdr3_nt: TGTGCCAGCAGCTCGTCGATGACACAGACCGGCACTAATGAAGCTTTCTTT

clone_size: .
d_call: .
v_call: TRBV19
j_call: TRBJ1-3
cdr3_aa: CASSIFRSAGNTIYF
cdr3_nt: TGTGCCAGTAGTATATTCCGCAGCGCTGGAAACACCATATATTTT

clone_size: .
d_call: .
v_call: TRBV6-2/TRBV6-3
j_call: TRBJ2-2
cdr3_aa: CASSDQRYNTGELFF
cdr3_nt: TGTGCCAGCAGTGATCAGAGATATAACACCGGGGAGCTGTTTTTT

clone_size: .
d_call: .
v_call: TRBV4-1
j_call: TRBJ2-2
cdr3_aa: CASSQDADGGTGELFF
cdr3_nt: TGCGCCAGCAGCCAAGACGCGGATGGGGGTACCGGGGAGCTGTTTTTT

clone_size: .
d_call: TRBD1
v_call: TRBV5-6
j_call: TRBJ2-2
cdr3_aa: CASTDRGLGTGELFF
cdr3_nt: TGTGCCAGCACCGACAGGGGGCTGGGCACCGGGGAGCTGTTTTTT

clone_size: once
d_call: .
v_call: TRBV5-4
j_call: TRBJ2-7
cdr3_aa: CASSHKSSYEQYF
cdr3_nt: TGTGCCAGCAGCCACAAGAGCTCCTACGAGCAGTACTTC

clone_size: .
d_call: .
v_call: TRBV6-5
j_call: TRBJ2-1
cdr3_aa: CASSYGNEQFF
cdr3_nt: TGTGCCAGCAGTTACGGAAATGAGCAGTTCTTC

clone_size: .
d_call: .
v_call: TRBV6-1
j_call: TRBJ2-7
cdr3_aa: CASSDRSANSYEQYF
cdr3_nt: TGTGCCAGCAGTGATCGGTCGGCGAACTCCTACGAGCAGTACTTC

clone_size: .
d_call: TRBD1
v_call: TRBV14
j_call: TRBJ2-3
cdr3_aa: CASSPRQGARTDTQYF
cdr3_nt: TGTGCCAGCAGCCCTCGACAGGGGGCGCGAACGGATACGCAGTATTTT

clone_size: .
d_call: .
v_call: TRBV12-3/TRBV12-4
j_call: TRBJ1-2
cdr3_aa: CASSALGSGGYTF
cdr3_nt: TGTGCCAGCAGTGCGCTGGGGAGTGGTGGCTACACCTTC

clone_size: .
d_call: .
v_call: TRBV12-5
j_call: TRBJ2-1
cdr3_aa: CASGLVSGPEYNEQFF
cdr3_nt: TGTGCTAGTGGTTTGGTCTCAGGGCCGGAGTACAATGAGCAGTTCTTC

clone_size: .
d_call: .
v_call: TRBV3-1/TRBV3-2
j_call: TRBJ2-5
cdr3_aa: CASSHEVAGAPGAQYF
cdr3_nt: TGTGCCAGCAGCCATGAGGTGGCGGGGGCCCCGGGGGCCCAGTACTTC

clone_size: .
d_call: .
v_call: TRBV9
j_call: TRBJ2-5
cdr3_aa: CASSEQGFQETQYF
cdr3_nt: TGTGCCAGCAGTGAGCAGGGTTTCCAAGAGACCCAGTACTTC